This entry features one T cell receptor beta chain sequence. Its antigen is as yet unknown. The sample belongs to a study of T-cell memory formation after mild COVID-19. Regarding the study as a whole: Clones shrinking from day 15 to 85 showed even CD4/CD8 mixes; later expanders tilted CD4+.

Each CDR3 protein is one row after TCRdb ran MiXCR on the 5' RACE reads. The sample yields under 200,000 distinct CDR3 sequences, roughly 10% seen once. The V gene end was trimmed by 3 bases and the J gene end by 3 bases; junction bases not matched to a gene: 6. The germline V gene has CDR1 MNHEY and CDR2 SMNVEV (reference sequence). The CDR3 runs 16 residues. This sequence was found in a man aged 18-30 years who had mild COVID-19 (a few samples of this study predate the infection). Cell type and time point are not known. The specimen sequenced was PBMCs or a T cell subset sorted from them (not recorded which). This chain uses TRBV27 with TRBJ2-2; TRBD2 aligns across 8 bases. CDR3 loop: CASSFLRGAYTGELFF. The CDR3 DNA reads TGTGCCAGCAGTTTTTTGCGGGGGGCCTACACCGGGGAGCTGTTTTTT.